This T cell receptor beta chain was sequenced in a study of blood T cell repertoires in COVID-19. On the study more broadly: The study drew acute and convalescent COVID-19 samples from the United States, Italy and Spain.

V was clipped by 4 bases and J by 0 bases, with 13 bases between them. Germline V gene data show CDR1 as LGHDT and CDR2 as YNNKEL (reference sequence). This CDR3 has 16 residues. TCRdb's table, derived via immunoSEQ multiplex PCR, lists solely in-frame clones and lacks some. Among just over 300,000 clones, roughly 90% were seen once, and the ten largest hold approximately 9.8%. This TCR derives from a middle-aged woman who had recovered from COVID-19. The material sequenced was PBMCs or T cells enriched from blood (not recorded which). V is TRBV3-1 (or the pseudogene TRBV3-2) and J is TRBJ2-1, with a possible D match to TRBD2 (6 bases). This chain's CDR3 is CASSPGGMSSYNEQFF. In DNA, the CDR3 is TGTGCCAGCAGCCCCGGGGGAATGAGCTCCTACAATGAGCAGTTCTTC.